This T cell receptor beta chain was recovered during a study of T cell responses to AZD1222 COVID-19 vaccine. General observations from the study: Sampling captured repertoires only after the peak T cell response. The study reported that nearly half of spike-specific TCRs target unmutated variant regions.

TCRdb's table, derived via immunoSEQ multiplex PCR, lists solely in-frame clones and lacks some. The table has under 200,000 clones, about 90% seen once. This clone turned up a few times. Antigen unknown. The CDR3 is made up of 16 amino acids. From germline, CDR1 is SGHDN and CDR2 FVKESK. The V and J ends lost 1 base and 4 bases respectively, with 16 bases between them. The TCR comes from an adult who received the AZD1222 COVID-19 vaccine. The specimen was peripheral blood, collected 28 days after the second AZD1222 dose. This rearrangement joins TRBV14 to TRBJ1-2, with D perhaps TRBD1 (5 bases). The CDR3 nucleotides read TGTGCCAGCAGCCAAGTGGGCAGGGAGCTTTCCTATGGCTACACCTTC. Amino acid sequence: CASSQVGRELSYGYTF.